Each of the 8 T cell receptor beta chains below was sequenced from the same sample in a study of T cell changes during pregnancy in multiple sclerosis. The assay was immunoSEQ multiplex PCR, and TCRdb's table has in-frame clones only and misses some. The data hold approximately 100,000 clones, with approximately 90% observed a single time. The sequencing here drew on peripheral blood, taken after pregnancy. These receptors were taken from a female donor with multiple sclerosis, enrolled in a pregnancy study.

This clone came up once. The chain carries TRBV5-1 and TRBJ2-1; maybe TRBD2 (6 bases). Germline V gives CDR1 SGHRS, CDR2 YFSETQ. V gave up 3 bases and J gave up 13 bases, with 14 bases separating them. The CDR3 runs to 12 residues. DNA for the CDR3: TGCGCCAGCAGCTCCGGGACTCCCCGCCAGTTCTTC. Its protein is CASSSGTPRQFF.

This clone has just one count. V and J are TRBV5-1 and TRBJ2-6, with 8 bases identical to TRBD1. V shed 4 bases and J 1 base; nucleotides not matched to a gene: 1. Germline lookup yields CDR1 SGHRS and CDR2 YFSETQ. The CDR3 loop spans 15 amino acids. This chain's CDR3 is CASSRDRSGANVLTF. The CDR3 nucleotides read TGCGCCAGCAGCCGGGACAGGTCTGGGGCCAACGTCCTGACTTTC.

Notes on this clone: Compared with germline, one end of the junction differs, possibly owing to a read error. The chain uses TRBV7-7 and TRBJ1-3; D possibly corresponds to TRBD1 (5 bases). The CDR3 covers 15 residues. From germline, CDR1 is SSHAT and CDR2 FNYEAQ (reference sequence). The CDR3 is CASSLTPGPENTIYF. The CDR3 region has the DNA TGTGCTAGCAGTCTTACCCCAGGGCCCGAAAACACCATATATTTT.

J is TRBJ2-2 and V is TRBV5-4; 13 bases match TRBD2. Germline lookup yields CDR1 SGHNT and CDR2 YYREEE (reference sequence). The CDR3 totals 16 residues. The junction had 10 bases not matched to a gene; V was cut back by 9 bases and J by 5 bases. The CDR3 spells CAITSGGAGPTGELFF. The CDR3 bases are TGTGCCATTACTAGCGGGGGGGCTGGCCCGACCGGGGAGCTGTTTTTT.

The rearrangement links TRBV5-4 to TRBJ1-3, with a tentative D call TRBD1 (5 bases). Per germline, CDR1 SGHNT and CDR2 YYREEE (reference sequence). This CDR3 spans 17 amino acids. V was clipped by 0 bases and J by 4 bases, with 17 bases between them. The CDR3 nucleotides read TGTGCCAGCAGCTTGGGGCCCCGCAGGGTAGCAGGAAACACCATATATTTT. Encoded protein: CASSLGPRRVAGNTIYF. Looking up the rest from reference TRBV5-4 and TRBJ1-3 gives the full variable domain: ETGVTQSPTHLIKTRGQQVTLRCSSQSGHNTVSWYQQALGQGPQFIFQYYREEENGRGNFPPRFSGLQFPNYSSELNVNALELDDSALYLCASSLGPRRVAGNTIYFGEGSWLTVV.

The chain uses TRBV5-6 and TRBJ1-1, with 7 bases lining up with TRBD1. V dropped 4 bases and J dropped 6; count of bases not matched to a gene: 6. This CDR3 comprises 13 residues. The germline CDR1 and CDR2 sequences are SGHDT and YYEEEE. The CDR3 reads CASSMTGYAEAFF. The DNA of the CDR3 is TGTGCCAGCAGCATGACAGGGTACGCTGAAGCTTTCTTT.

This chain links TRBV5-4 with TRBJ2-5; 8 nucleotides match TRBD1. Germline V gene sequence: CDR1 SGHNT, CDR2 YYREEE (reference sequence). The CDR3 spans 14 residues. The J segment lost 3 bases and the V segment lost 3 bases, leaving 4 bases of the junction unmatched. The CDR3 loop reads CASSYTGGEETQYF. CDR3 DNA: TGTGCCAGCAGCTACACAGGGGGAGAAGAGACCCAGTACTTC.

This sequence joins TRBV7-9 and TRBJ2-1; 7 bases agree with TRBD1. CDR1 is SEHNR, CDR2 FQNEAQ, per germline (reference sequence). J lost 4 bases, V lost 5 bases, and 2 bases had no gene match. This CDR3 contains 13 residues. CDR3 sequence (DNA): TGTGCCAGCAGCCTGGGACAGTACAATGAGCAGTTCTTC. It yields the protein CASSLGQYNEQFF.